This TCR beta chain was retrieved from a study of naive and memory T cell subsets (dated by TCRdb to the late 2010s). For context, the study as a whole: The study applied an open-source, UMI-based TCR alpha and beta sequencing pipeline to sorted naive and memory peripheral blood T cell subsets. The functional CMV T cell responses agreed completely with IgG serology results. RNA was DNase-treated and reverse transcribed with TCR constant-region primers, mostly using SuperScript III. Study-wide conclusions, independent of this receptor: After error correction, over 95% of naive TCR sequences appeared only once, giving much steeper abundance distributions than memory subsets. No ground truth was available to validate the repertoire findings for the naive and memory subsets. RNA-based TCR counts may be affected by expression changes linked to T cell activation and differentiation. Single alpha or beta chain sequences, rather than paired alpha/beta receptors, were used to define clonotypes. In both CD4 and CD8 cells, going from naive through CM, EM and EMRA, the Gini index went up while Shannon and inverse Simpson diversity went down. TCR abundance followed a power law with an exponent that was different for naive and memory subsets but consistent across the three individuals.

From the second PCR step onward, the TCR alpha chain libraries and the TCR beta chain libraries were amplified separately. To determine each donor's CMV status, fresh PBMCs were stimulated overnight with CMV viral lysate, and IFNgamma production from CD4+ T cells was then assessed. Using Miltenyi beads, CD4 T cells were first positively selected, and CD8 T cells were then positively selected from the CD4-negative fraction. Cells stained for CD3, CD4, CD8, CD45RA, CD27 and a live/dead dye were sorted on a BD Aria II into four subsets by CD45RA and CD27. The sorting gate for effector memory cells was CD45RA-CD27-, and the sorting gate for EMRA cells was CD45RA+CD27-. Blood came from a few healthy volunteers, each fractionated into CD4 and CD8 T cells and then into four differentiation subsets. Approximately 120 ml of peripheral blood was taken from each donor, and PBMC were separated by density-gradient centrifugation on Ficoll-Paque PLUS. The sorted cells were lysed in RLT buffer, after which RNA was extracted using a Qiagen RNeasy kit and kept at -80 degrees C.

Preparation of the library involved UMI-ligation and nested PCR. The beta constant-region primer consisted of an equimolar mixture of two oligonucleotides that together covered TRBC1 and TRBC2. A single-stranded oligonucleotide containing the SP2 primer and a 12-nucleotide UMI was joined to the 3' end of the cDNA by T4 RNA ligase 1. The ligated cDNA went through four rounds of PCR with nested alpha and beta constant-region primers together with the SP2 primer. The ligation reaction was kept at 16 degrees C for about 19-25 hours. PCR2 was usually performed as a SYBR Green qPCR and halted at a preset threshold so that over-amplification would not occur. All purifications after the first were performed with Agencourt AMPure XP magnetic beads. Libraries were quantified by Qubit and checked on a TapeStation, where a main peak was expected near 650 bp. Pooled libraries were sequenced on an Illumina MiSeq using v2 2x251 paired-end kits, and typically about 1-2.3 million reads were obtained per sample. Each sample was pooled at 3 to 4 nM, and about 4.5-7% PhiX was included to help cluster recognition. Turning to the authors' computational methods: V and J genes were assigned to Demultiplexor-processed FASTQ reads by Decombinator through tag matching, with a single base-pair mismatch being allowed. UMIs were used by Collapsinator to correct both sequencing errors and frequency errors arising from PCR heterogeneity. TCRs were translated and CDR3s were extracted from the conserved cysteine to the FGXG phenylalanine by CDR3Translator, with non-productive sequences being flagged. Gini, Shannon entropy and inverse Simpson indices were calculated on repertoires subsampled to equal numbers of UMI-defined TCRs. Within the linear range, a power law was fitted by maximum likelihood to the distributions of clonotype abundance. For one naive CD8 sample, the pipeline and MIGEC produced similar UMI counts, unique TCR numbers and clonal distributions. A set of 7,322 CMV-associated CDR3 sequences, compiled from VDJdb and a published dataset, was used to search the repertoires. TCRdb ran its own pipeline on the public reads, namely fastp trimming at Q25 and MiXCR clone calling, and kept in-frame beta chains. Rows merge per CDR3 protein into single entries with the most common DNA and genes. The V and J calls and clone size are TCRdb's, not the authors'. In all, the sample holds around 27,000 distinct CDR3 sequences, and roughly a tenth of those were seen once. Approximately 17% of the sample lies in the top ten.

Only a few counts were recorded for this clonotype. Its antigen is still unknown. No quality values exist for individual bases; no much larger clone is one base distant. The trim is 1 base for V and 6 bases for J, with a gap of 10 bases between the germline ends. The CDR3 sequence holds 13 residues, the cysteine and phenylalanine included. Only CDR3 DNA remains: 39 bases, in frame from the first base. Per the germline V gene, SGHDN is the CDR1 and FVKESK is the CDR2. Specimen: effector memory CD4+ T cells from blood. In light of the paper, this sample's cell subset or site label describes: effector memory, CD45RA- CD27-. The rearrangement joined TRBV14 to TRBJ2-7; the D gene lacks a confident call. The receptor comes from a human donor in good health. The DNA reads TGTGCCAGCAGCCAAGGGCTACTTACCGAGCAGTACTTC. Translated, it gives CASSQGLLTEQYF. The variable domain in full, with residues beyond the CDR3 obtained from the reference TRBV14 and TRBJ2-7 genes, is EAGVTQFPSHSVIEKGQTVTLRCDPISGHDNLYWYRRVMGKEIKFLLHFVKESKQDESGMPNNRFLAERTGGTYSTLKVQPAELEDSGVYFCASSQGLLTEQYFGPGTRLTVT.